Sequencing of this T cell receptor (beta chain) was carried out in a study of vaccination effects on CD4 cells after COVID-19 (dated by TCRdb to about 2022). Notes on the research overall: Across the study, the median time from the second dose to post-vaccine sampling was 72 days (range 14 to 241). In both COVID-19 convalescent patients and infection-naive vaccine recipients, the study compared SARS-CoV-2 spike-specific CD4+ TCR repertoires from before mRNA vaccination with those from after it. The Oncomine TCR Beta short-read assay on an Illumina iSeq 100 was used to sequence cultures from other donors in the study. The full study included fewer than eleven COVID-19 convalescent patients and a few SARS-CoV-2-naive healthy vaccine recipients. Summary of the overall study and its limitations: The study was limited by a small number of convalescent patients and lacked early post-infection timepoints. Marked clonal contraction was observed in both infection-induced and vaccine-induced clones at late post-vaccination timepoints, consistent with waning T cell responses. In healthy vaccine recipients, vaccine-induced clones were almost all SARS-CoV-2 mono-reactive, with only 1 of 255 cross-reactive with common cold coronaviruses.

In the ViraFEST assay, PBMC were stimulated with viral peptide pools, and TCR sequencing was then used to find antigen-specific CD4+ T cell clonotypes based on their expansion. After around 11 days of culture, CD4+ T cells were isolated with the EasySep CD4+ T cell isolation kit. Participants received two doses of either the BNT162b2 or the mRNA-1273 mRNA SARS-CoV-2 vaccine. None of the healthy vaccine recipients had a prior SARS-CoV-2 infection, which was confirmed by nucleocapsid antibody tests that came back negative both before and after vaccination. Some 2 million PBMC per well were cultured with approximately 10 ug/ml peptides in IMDM containing roughly 5% human AB serum, 10 IU/ml IL-2 and gentamicin. On days 3 and 7, half of the culture medium was replaced with fresh IL-2-containing medium. Each peptide stimulation condition was cultured in triplicate wells unless otherwise noted. PBMC were separated from whole blood using Ficoll-Paque Plus gradient centrifugation and were then either cryopreserved at -140C or used fresh. The overlapping peptide pools covered the spike proteins of SARS-CoV-2 and of the common cold coronaviruses HCoV-NL63, HCoV-OC43 and HCoV-229E. The QIAamp micro DNA kit was used to extract genomic DNA from the cultured CD4+ T cells.

A word on this clone: The antigen it binds to is not known. Base qualities are not recorded, but no much larger clone differs from it by a single base.

Libraries were constructed by the immunoSEQ multiplex PCR assay. TCR beta CDR3 sequencing was performed on DNA from the cultured, isolated CD4+ T cells. On the authors' methods: The analysis removed non-productive TCR sequences, trimmed reads to the CDR3 region, and retained only CDR3s that were 7 or more amino acids long. Antigen-specific clonotypes were identified using the MANAFEST web app by comparison of expansion in peptide wells against reference cultures. To be called positive, a clone needed expansion at FDR<0.05 compared with the reference and with all other wells, an odds ratio greater than 5, and a frequency greater than 0.1% in two replicate wells. A clonotype was defined as cross-reactive if the clonotype was significantly expanded both in SARS-CoV-2 spike wells and in at least one common cold coronavirus spike condition. CDR3 similarity was assessed by Levenshtein distance using the stringdist R package, and unrooted trees were constructed with ape in R 3.6.1. The clones in this table, taken by TCRdb from immuneACCESS, are in-frame only. Not every clone is retained; where verified, under half of the shortfall comes from an unresolved V gene, and the cause of the rest is unknown. The DNA was the basis for D and trimming; V, J and clone size are from that table. The sample table shows about 48,000 clones, and about four fifths are seen once. Together, the top ten hold roughly 15% of the sample.

The germline V gene (reference sequence) supplies CDR1 GTSNPN and CDR2 SVGIG. V is cut back by 1 base and J by 7 bases, with 3 bases in the junction unmatched. Reading from cysteine to phenylalanine, the CDR3 counts 12 amino acids. CDR3 DNA is the only sequence kept; it has 36 bases, read in frame from the first base. This receptor was identified in a human donor who received a COVID-19 vaccine. Sequencing used CD4+ T cells from PBMCs cultured with HCoV-OC43 spike peptides, obtained after COVID-19 vaccination. Taken with the paper, the label for cell subset or site translates to: HCoV-OC43 spike overlapping peptide pool stimulation. Recombination connected TRBV30 to TRBJ2-7; the junction holds 8 bases that match TRBD1. This receptor has the CDR3 CAWSGYRGEQYF. In nucleotide form, the sequence is TGTGCCTGGAGTGGTTACAGGGGGGAGCAGTACTTC.